A single sample is the source of the 15 T cell receptor beta chains below, sequenced in a study of cytomegalovirus exposure and HLA in healthy donors. The PCR had 60 Vbeta and 13 Jbeta primers. The protocol was immunoSEQ multiplex PCR, while the TCRdb copy is restricted to in-frame clones and leaves out a portion. The sample has about 160,000 clones, 65% to 85% seen once. The sequencing sample was made of PBMCs. The source is a male donor in good health and CMV-seronegative.

The rearrangement joins TRBV21-1 to TRBJ2-7; TRBD1 is the table's D call and was not checked against the DNA. TRBV21-1 is reported as a pseudogene. This CDR3 is 12 amino acids long. The CDR3 spells CASSPAGDEQYF. The DNA of the CDR3 is TGTGCCAGCAGCCCAGCAGGGGACGAGCAGTACTTC.

The chain links TRBV6-1 to TRBJ1-1; TRBD1 agrees at 8 bases. The junction had 4 bases not matched to a gene; V was cut back by 7 bases and J by 6 bases. The CDR3 consists of 12 residues. From germline, CDR1 is MNHNS and CDR2 SASEGT. The CDR3 DNA is TGTGCCAGCAAGGCAGGGGGCCCTGAAGCTTTCTTT. Translation: CASKAGGPEAFF.

The chain combines TRBV7-9 with TRBJ2-2; 7 nucleotides align to TRBD1. CDR1 is SEHNR, CDR2 FQNEAQ, per germline (reference sequence). Unmatched junction bases numbered 9, after V lost 4 bases and J lost 7 bases. This CDR3 spans 15 amino acids. CDR3: CASSSTGNLNGELFF. In nucleotides, the CDR3 is TGTGCCAGCAGCTCGACAGGGAATCTAAACGGGGAGCTGTTTTTT.

This chain joins TRBV27 and TRBJ2-5, with D maybe TRBD1 (6 bases). TRBJ2-7 matches the DNA end more closely, so the J call is doubtful. This CDR3 spans 14 amino acids. Germline V gives CDR1 MNHEY, CDR2 SMNVEV (reference sequence). CDR3 protein: CASSLGRGNYEQYF. The CDR3 DNA reads as TGTGCCAGCAGTTTGGGCAGGGGCAACTACGAGCAGTACTTC.

The gene calls are TRBV27 and TRBJ2-7; 7 bases map to TRBD1. The CDR3 is 13 amino acids. Germline V lookup: CDR1 MNHEY, CDR2 SMNVEV (reference sequence). The V gene end was trimmed by 4 bases and the J gene end by 6 bases; junction bases not matched to a gene: 6. As DNA, the CDR3 is TGTGCCAGCAGTTCGATAGGGGGCGGCGAGCAGTACTTC. Translation gives CASSSIGGGEQYF.

This chain connects TRBV7-9 to TRBJ2-3; unclear D gene. Germline lookup yields CDR1 SEHNR and CDR2 FQNEAQ (reference sequence). V gave up 3 bases and J gave up 1 base, with 5 bases separating them. The CDR3 covers 13 residues. The CDR3 DNA reads as TGTGCCAGCAGCTTTCGGGGCACAGATACGCAGTATTTT. It is translated as CASSFRGTDTQYF.

V usage is TRBV4-1 and J usage is TRBJ1-5; a possible D gene is TRBD1 (5 bases). The CDR3 consists of 13 residues. With 1 base removed from V and 6 bases from J, the gap between germline ends came to 7 bases. Germline CDR1 reads MGHRA; CDR2 reads YSYEKL. CDR3 amino acids: CASSQGGGQPQHF. CDR3 in DNA: TGCGCCAGCAGCCAAGGGGGGGGTCAGCCCCAGCATTTT.

The gene calls are TRBV28 and TRBJ2-7; D uncertain. Trimming took 5 bases from V and 2 from J, leaving 4 bases between them. The CDR3 loop spans 11 amino acids. Germline V gene data show CDR1 as MDHEN and CDR2 as SYDVKM. The CDR3 region is CASSPAYEQYF. CDR3 bases: TGTGCCAGCAGTCCTGCCTACGAGCAGTACTTC.

The chain links TRBV6-4 to TRBJ2-1, with TRBD2 identical over 7 bases. In germline, CDR1 is MRHNA, CDR2 SNTAGT. The V gene end was trimmed by 6 bases and the J gene end by 5 bases; junction bases not matched to a gene: 7. CDR3 size: 14 residues. Written as DNA, the CDR3 is TGTGCCAGCAGCGACGAACTAGCGAACAATGAGCAGTTCTTC. This gives the protein CASSDELANNEQFF.

V usage is TRBV5-6 and J usage is TRBJ2-7; 11 nucleotides agree with TRBD1. The trim removed 4 bases at V and 3 bases at J, leaving 3 bases unmatched. The CDR3 is 14 residues long. Germline V gives CDR1 SGHDT, CDR2 YYEEEE. The CDR3 sequence is CASSRDRGYYEQYF. As DNA, the CDR3 is TGTGCCAGCAGCCGGGACAGGGGGTACTACGAGCAGTACTTC. Using reference TRBV5-6 and TRBJ2-7 for the parts outside the CDR3, the full variable domain is DAGVTQSPTHLIKTRGQQVTLRCSPKSGHDTVSWYQQALGQGPQFIFQYYEEEERQRGNFPDRFSGHQFPNYSSELNVNALLLGDSALYLCASSRDRGYYEQYFGPGTRLTVT.

The genes are TRBV6-5 and TRBJ2-5; D perhaps matches TRBD2 (6 bases). Germline V lookup: CDR1 MNHEY, CDR2 SVGAGI. The CDR3 extends over 14 amino acids. V was trimmed by 6 bases and J by 4 bases, leaving 15 bases between them. CDR3: CASRTTGSGETQYF. Here the CDR3 DNA reads TGTGCCAGCAGAACAACCGGGAGCGGAGAGACCCAGTACTTC.

This clone was observed at least ten times. V usage is TRBV7-9 and J usage is TRBJ2-7, with 7 nucleotides matching TRBD1. V trimming: 5 bases; J trimming: 3 bases; junction bases outside the gene matches: 7. The CDR3 is made up of 14 amino acids. Germline CDR1 SEHNR, CDR2 FQNEAQ (reference sequence). CDR3 sequence (DNA): TGTGCCAGCAGCAGAGGACAGGTCCGCTACGAGCAGTACTTC. Translation: CASSRGQVRYEQYF.

The rearrangement joins TRBV6-5 to TRBJ2-1; TRBD2 aligns across 8 bases. CDR1 and CDR2 (germline): MNHEY, SVGAGI. J gave up 7 bases and V 6 bases, and 11 bases lay outside the gene matches. This CDR3 has 15 amino acids. CDR3 sequence (DNA): TGTGCCAGCAGGACCGAGCGGGAGAGGACGAATGAGCAGTTCTTC. It is translated as CASRTERERTNEQFF.

This sequence joins TRBV5-1 and TRBJ2-5; 8 bases map to TRBD1. CDR1 and CDR2 from the germline V gene are SGHRS and YFSETQ. This CDR3 is built from 14 residues. V gave up 2 bases and J gave up 11 bases; unmatched junction bases: 11. CDR3 amino acids: CASSLQDRAREQYF. The CDR3 DNA reads as TGCGCCAGCAGCTTACAGGACAGGGCTAGGGAGCAGTACTTC.

The V and J genes are TRBV27 and TRBJ2-7; weak D call: TRBD2 (7 bases). The CDR3 is 16 residues long. Germline-derived CDR1 and CDR2 are MNHEY and SMNVEV (reference sequence). V was shortened by 1 base and J by 1 base, with 14 bases between the two germline ends. In DNA, the CDR3 is TGTGCCAGCAGTTTATGGGGGGGGGCGCAATCCTACGAGCAGTACTTC. Protein: CASSLWGGAQSYEQYF.